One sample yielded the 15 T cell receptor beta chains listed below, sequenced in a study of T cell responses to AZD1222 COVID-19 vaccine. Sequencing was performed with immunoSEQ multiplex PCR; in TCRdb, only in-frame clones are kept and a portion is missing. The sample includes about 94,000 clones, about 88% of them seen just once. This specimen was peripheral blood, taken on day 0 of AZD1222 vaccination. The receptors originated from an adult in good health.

In DNA form, the CDR3 reads TGTGCCAGCAGCTTAAATTTGACAGGGGCGTCCCAAGAGACCCAGTACTTC. Protein sequence: CASSLNLTGASQETQYF. The J gene is TRBJ2-5, the V gene TRBV7-3; 8 bases align to TRBD1. CDR3 length equals 17 residues. V lost 1 base to trimming and J lost 1 base; unmatched junction nucleotides: 8. CDR1 is SGHTA and CDR2 is FQGTGA in the germline V gene.

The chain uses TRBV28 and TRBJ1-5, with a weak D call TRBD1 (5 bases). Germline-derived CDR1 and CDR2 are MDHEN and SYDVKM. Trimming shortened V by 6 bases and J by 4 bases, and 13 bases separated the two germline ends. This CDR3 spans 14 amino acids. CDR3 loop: CASRAGGSNQPQHF. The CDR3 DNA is TGTGCCAGCAGAGCTGGGGGTTCTAATCAGCCCCAGCATTTT.

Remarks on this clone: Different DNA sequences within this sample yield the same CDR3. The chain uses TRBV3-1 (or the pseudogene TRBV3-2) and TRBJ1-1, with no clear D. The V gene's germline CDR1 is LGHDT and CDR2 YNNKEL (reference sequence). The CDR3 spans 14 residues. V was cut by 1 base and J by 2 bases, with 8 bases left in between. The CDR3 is CASSQGPGNTEAFF. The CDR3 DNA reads TGTGCCAGCAGCCAAGGTCCCGGAAACACTGAAGCTTTCTTT.

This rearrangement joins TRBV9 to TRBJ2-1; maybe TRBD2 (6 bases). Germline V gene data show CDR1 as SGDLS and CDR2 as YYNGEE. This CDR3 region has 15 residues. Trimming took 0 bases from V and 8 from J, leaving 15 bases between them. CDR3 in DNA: TGTGCCAGCAGCGTAGGGACTACCTTGTCCCATGAGCAGTTCTTC. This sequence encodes CASSVGTTLSHEQFF.

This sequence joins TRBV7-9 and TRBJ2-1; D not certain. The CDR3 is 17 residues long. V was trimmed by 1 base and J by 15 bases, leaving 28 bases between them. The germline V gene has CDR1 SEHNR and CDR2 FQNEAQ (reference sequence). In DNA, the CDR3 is TGTGCCAGCAGCTTAGGGTTGGCGGCAGCCCTCACATTTGATCCGTTCTTC. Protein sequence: CASSLGLAAALTFDPFF.

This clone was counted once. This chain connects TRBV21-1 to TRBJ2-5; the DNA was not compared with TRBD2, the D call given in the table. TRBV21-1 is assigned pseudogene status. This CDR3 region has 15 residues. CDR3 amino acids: CASSARGGGEETQYF. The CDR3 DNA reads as TGTGCCAGCAGCGCGCGCGGGGGTGGTGAAGAGACCCAGTACTTC.

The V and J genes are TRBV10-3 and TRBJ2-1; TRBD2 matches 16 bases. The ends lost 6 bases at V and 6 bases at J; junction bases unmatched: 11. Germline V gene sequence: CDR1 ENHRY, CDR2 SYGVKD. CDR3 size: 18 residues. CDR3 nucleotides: TGTGCCATCAGATGGGGACTAGCGGGGGGGCCCCTCTTCAATGAGCAGTTCTTC. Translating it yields CAIRWGLAGGPLFNEQFF.

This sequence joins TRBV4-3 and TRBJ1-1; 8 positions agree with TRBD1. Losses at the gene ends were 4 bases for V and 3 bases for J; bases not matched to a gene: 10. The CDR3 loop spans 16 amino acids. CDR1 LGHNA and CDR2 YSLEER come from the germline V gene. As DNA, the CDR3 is TGCGCCAGCAGCCCAAACGCAGGGGGCAAGGACACTGAAGCTTTCTTT. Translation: CASSPNAGGKDTEAFF.

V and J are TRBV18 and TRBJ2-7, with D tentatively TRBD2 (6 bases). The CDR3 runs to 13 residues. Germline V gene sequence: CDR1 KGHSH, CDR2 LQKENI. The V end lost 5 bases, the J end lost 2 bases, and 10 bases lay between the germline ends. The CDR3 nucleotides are TGTGCCAGCTCATCTAGCGAGGCCTACGAGCAGTACTTC. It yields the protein CASSSSEAYEQYF.

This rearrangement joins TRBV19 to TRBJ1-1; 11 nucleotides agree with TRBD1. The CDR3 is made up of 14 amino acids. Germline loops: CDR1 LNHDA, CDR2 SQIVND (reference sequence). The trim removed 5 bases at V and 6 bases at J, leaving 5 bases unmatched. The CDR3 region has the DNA TGTGCCAGTAGTTTCGGACAGGGGGCGGCTGAAGCTTTCTTT. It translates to CASSFGQGAAEAFF.

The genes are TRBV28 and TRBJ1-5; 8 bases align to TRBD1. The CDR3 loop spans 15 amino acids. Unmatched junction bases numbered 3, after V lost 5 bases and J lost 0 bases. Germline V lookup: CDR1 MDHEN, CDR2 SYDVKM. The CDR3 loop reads CASSAGTGSNQPQHF. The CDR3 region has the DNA TGTGCCAGCAGTGCCGGGACAGGTAGCAATCAGCCCCAGCATTTT.

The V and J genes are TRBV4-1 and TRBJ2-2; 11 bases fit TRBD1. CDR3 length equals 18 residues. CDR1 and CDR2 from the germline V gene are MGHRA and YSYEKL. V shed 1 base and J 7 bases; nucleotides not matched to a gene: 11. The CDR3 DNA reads TGCGCCAGCAGCCAAGTAGTAGGACAGGGGGCGCAAGGCGGGGAGCTGTTTTTT. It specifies CASSQVVGQGAQGGELFF.

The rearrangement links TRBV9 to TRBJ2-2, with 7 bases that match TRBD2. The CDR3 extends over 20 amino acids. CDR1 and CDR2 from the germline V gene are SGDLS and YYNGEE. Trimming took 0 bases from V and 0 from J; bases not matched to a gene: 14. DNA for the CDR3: TGTGCCAGCAGCGTAGCTGCGCCATTGGGAGCGGGGACGAACACCGGGGAGCTGTTTTTT. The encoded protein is CASSVAAPLGAGTNTGELFF.

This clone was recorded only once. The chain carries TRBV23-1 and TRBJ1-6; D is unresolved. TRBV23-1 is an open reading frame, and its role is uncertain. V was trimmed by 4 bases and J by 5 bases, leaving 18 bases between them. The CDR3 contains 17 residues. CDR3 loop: CASSPAERVSHNSPLHF. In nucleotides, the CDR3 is TGCGCCAGCAGTCCGGCAGAGAGGGTAAGTCATAATTCACCCCTCCACTTT.

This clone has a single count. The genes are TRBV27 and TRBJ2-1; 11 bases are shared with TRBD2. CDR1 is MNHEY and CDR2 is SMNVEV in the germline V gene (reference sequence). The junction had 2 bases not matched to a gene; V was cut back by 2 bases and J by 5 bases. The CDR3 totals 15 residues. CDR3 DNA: TGTGCCAGCAGTTTACTAGCGGGGGGTAACAATGAGCAGTTCTTC. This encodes CASSLLAGGNNEQFF.